The rows below give T cell receptor beta chains drawn from one sample of a study of cytomegalovirus exposure and HLA in healthy donors. Sequenced by immunoSEQ multiplex PCR; TCRdb stores in-frame clones only, minus some. This sample carries under 200,000 clones, roughly 78% of them seen once, and the ten largest clones take 0.69%. The specimen sequenced was PBMCs. The receptors originated from a middle-aged woman in good health and CMV-seronegative. The CDR3 runs from the conserved cysteine through the conserved F or W. A D gene is named only where the DNA matches it firmly. Expanded clones are given a class, and other clones once, few, many or no size at all.

len	abundance	v_gene	j_gene	d_gene	CDR3aa	CDR3nt
15	-	TRBV2	TRBJ1-5	TRBD1	CASKKQTGGRQPQHF	TGTGCCAGCAAGAAGCAGACAGGGGGCCGGCAGCCCCAGCATTTT
14	-	TRBV7-9	TRBJ1-2	-	CASSLGEGGDGYTF	TGTGCCAGCAGCTTAGGGGAGGGAGGGGACGGCTACACCTTC
13	-	TRBV28	TRBJ1-2	TRBD1	CASRETGLRGYTF	TGTGCCAGCAGAGAGACAGGGCTTAGGGGCTACACCTTC
14	-	TRBV9	TRBJ1-2	-	CASSVGVGLGGYTF	TGTGCCAGCAGCGTAGGGGTGGGGCTGGGTGGCTACACCTTC
16	-	TRBV9	TRBJ1-1	-	CASTEREPRAGTEAFF	TGTGCCAGCACGGAACGGGAGCCCCGGGCTGGGACTGAAGCTTTCTTT
12	-	TRBV5-6	TRBJ1-3	-	CASSNRRNTIYF	TGTGCCAGCAGCAACCGGAGGAACACCATATATTTT
19	once	TRBV5-1	TRBJ2-4	TRBD1	CASSWGGTGDLQAKNIQYF	TGCGCCAGCAGCTGGGGAGGGACAGGGGACTTACAGGCCAAAAACATTCAGTACTTC
13	few	TRBV2	TRBJ1-1	TRBD1	CASSLRQGSEAFF	TGTGCCAGCAGTCTCAGACAGGGTTCTGAAGCTTTCTTT
14	once	TRBV6-5	TRBJ2-3	-	CASSPRGFTDTQYF	TGTGCCAGCAGCCCCCGGGGGTTCACAGATACGCAGTATTTT
14	once	TRBV9	TRBJ2-3	-	CASSVDRYTDTQYF	TGTGCCAGCAGCGTAGATCGCTACACAGATACGCAGTATTTT
13	-	TRBV6-6	TRBJ1-2	-	CASRETANYGYTF	TGTGCCAGCAGAGAGACAGCTAACTATGGCTACACCTTC
16	-	TRBV19	TRBJ1-1	-	CASSIIGGWLDTEAFF	TGTGCCAGTAGTATAATCGGGGGGTGGTTGGACACTGAAGCTTTCTTT
13	-	TRBV7-9	TRBJ2-7	-	CASEIASSYEQYF	TGTGCCAGCGAGATTGCTAGTTCCTACGAGCAGTACTTC
14	-	TRBV30	TRBJ1-1	-	CAWTSHGVDTEAFF	TGTGCCTGGACGTCTCACGGGGTGGACACTGAAGCTTTCTTT
17	-	TRBV5-1	TRBJ2-2	TRBD1	CASSSSSQGATPGELFF	TGCGCCAGCAGCTCCTCTAGTCAGGGGGCCACTCCCGGGGAGCTGTTTTTT
14	-	TRBV19	TRBJ1-1	-	CASSIDHLGGEAFF	TGTGCCAGTAGTATAGATCATTTGGGAGGTGAAGCTTTCTTT
15	-	TRBV19	TRBJ2-2	TRBD2	CASTPYLADTGELFF	TGTGCCAGTACCCCATATCTAGCGGACACCGGGGAGCTGTTTTTT
12	-	TRBV18	TRBJ1-1	TRBD1	CASSPRGRDAFF	TGTGCCAGCTCACCGAGGGGGCGTGACGCTTTCTTT
15	-	TRBV4-2	TRBJ2-7	-	CASSQVGGRTYEQYF	TGTGCCAGCAGCCAAGTCGGCGGAAGAACCTACGAGCAGTACTTC
14	-	TRBV29-1	TRBJ2-2	-	CSGTGTPNTGELFF	TGCAGTGGCACCGGGACACCAAACACCGGGGAGCTGTTTTTT
13	-	TRBV2	TRBJ1-2	-	CASPPGDPYGYTF	TGTGCCAGCCCCCCGGGGGACCCCTATGGCTACACCTTC
17	-	TRBV19	TRBJ2-2	TRBD2	CASSLRAGRSNTGELFF	TGTGCCAGTAGTCTGCGAGCGGGGAGATCGAACACCGGGGAGCTGTTTTTT
15	-	TRBV19	TRBJ2-7	TRBD2	CATALTASGFYEQYF	TGTGCCACCGCCCTGACTGCTAGCGGGTTTTACGAGCAGTACTTC
15	-	TRBV6-4	TRBJ2-3	TRBD2	CASSDGGGQTDTQYF	TGTGCCAGCAGTGACGGCGGGGGGCAGACAGATACGCAGTATTTT
17	-	TRBV4-2	TRBJ2-1	-	CASSQRQIGGQGDEQFF	TGTGCCAGCAGCCAAAGACAAATTGGGGGCCAGGGCGATGAGCAGTTCTTC
12	-	TRBV29-1	TRBJ2-7	TRBD1	CSVPGQTYEQYF	TGCAGCGTTCCGGGACAGACCTACGAGCAGTACTTC
15	-	TRBV5-1	TRBJ1-2	TRBD1	CASSLEDRGARRDTF	TGCGCCAGCAGCCTGGAGGACAGGGGCGCGCGCAGGGACACCTTC
15	-	TRBV19	TRBJ2-7	TRBD1	CASSIGTGGSYEQYF	TGTGCCAGTAGTATCGGGACAGGGGGCTCCTACGAGCAGTACTTC
18	-	TRBV18	TRBJ1-2	-	CASSPWSPTGTTNYGYTF	TGTGCCAGCTCACCCTGGTCTCCCACAGGGACTACTAACTATGGCTACACCTTC
15	few	TRBV7-9	TRBJ2-7	TRBD2	CASSLGTSGPYEQYF	TGTGCCAGCAGCCTTGGGACTAGCGGGCCCTACGAGCAGTACTTC
16	few	TRBV4-1	TRBJ1-3	TRBD1	CASSPLGTGSGNTIYF	TGCGCCAGCAGCCCTCTTGGGACAGGATCTGGAAACACCATATATTTT
11	-	TRBV6-1	TRBJ1-2	-	CASSSRYGYTF	TGTGCCAGCAGTTCCCGCTATGGCTACACCTTC
18	-	TRBV25-1	TRBJ2-7	-	CASSDPTKDAGRTDEQYF	TGTGCCAGCAGTGATCCGACCAAGGATGCGGGGCGGACCGACGAGCAGTACTTC
15	-	TRBV4-1	TRBJ2-2	-	CASTGRVGNTGELFF	TGCGCCAGCACCGGGCGGGTCGGGAACACCGGGGAGCTGTTTTTT
16	-	TRBV7-6	TRBJ2-1	-	CASSLMEPGGGGEQFF	TGTGCCAGCAGCTTAATGGAGCCGGGGGGCGGTGGGGAGCAGTTCTTC
12	-	TRBV2	TRBJ2-2	-	CASRRETGELFF	TGTGCCAGCAGGAGGGAGACCGGGGAGCTGTTTTTT
15	-	TRBV28	TRBJ1-6	-	CASITPGQGNSPLHF	TGTGCCAGCATCACACCAGGTCAGGGTAATTCACCCCTCCACTTT
15	-	TRBV11-2	TRBJ2-2	TRBD1	CASSLVTGGAGELFF	TGTGCCAGCAGCTTAGTAACAGGGGGCGCCGGGGAGCTGTTTTTT
16	-	TRBV4-2	TRBJ2-3	TRBD2	CASSQELGSGGDTQYF	TGTGCCAGCAGCCAAGAATTAGGGAGCGGGGGAGATACGCAGTATTTT
15	-	TRBV28	TRBJ2-5	-	CASSLLVTEKETQYF	TGTGCCAGCAGTTTACTGGTGACAGAGAAAGAGACCCAGTACTTC
15	-	TRBV10-1	TRBJ1-5	-	CASSEGQNSNQPQHF	TGCGCCAGCAGTGAGGGGCAGAATAGCAATCAGCCCCAGCATTTT
14	-	TRBV5-6	TRBJ1-1	TRBD1	CASSLGQGYTEAFF	TGTGCCAGCAGCTTGGGACAGGGTTACACTGAAGCTTTCTTT
15	-	TRBV19	TRBJ1-5	TRBD1	CASSFPGGRNQPQHF	TGTGCCAGTAGTTTTCCAGGGGGGAGGAATCAGCCCCAGCATTTT
15	few	TRBV5-1	TRBJ1-1	-	CASSLNGLVNTEAFF	TGCGCCAGCAGCTTGAACGGGTTGGTAAACACTGAAGCTTTCTTT
15	-	TRBV19	TRBJ1-3	TRBD1	CAAQGTSIPGNTIYF	TGTGCCGCACAGGGGACCTCAATACCTGGAAACACCATATATTTT
15	-	TRBV5-6	TRBJ2-1	-	CASSLVTGGRDEQFF	TGTGCCAGCAGCCTAGTAACGGGCGGGCGGGATGAGCAGTTCTTC
14	few	TRBV6-6	TRBJ2-7	-	CASTHRDVTYEQYF	TGTGCCAGCACCCACAGGGACGTTACCTACGAGCAGTACTTC